The source of this T cell receptor (beta chain) is a study of blood T cells in healthy people across ages. This clonotype was seen once. The junction differs from germline at one of its ends, possibly a read error. The use of a sample-barcoded 5' primer and a J-beta primer mix characterized a second PCR of roughly 6 to 11 cycles. Using its own MiXCR run on the 5' RACE reads, TCRdb lists one record per CDR3 protein. The sample consists of over 600,000 distinct CDR3 sequences, around 45% of them appearing once. Germline-derived CDR1 and CDR2 are SGHRS and YFSETQ. The CDR3 has 15 amino acids. This chain connects TRBV5-1 to TRBJ2-5; 9 positions match TRBD2. The source is a man older than 75 in good health. Input material: blood. CDR3 sequence reads: CASSLVAGGRETQYF. In nucleotides, the CDR3 is TGCGCTAGCAGCTTGGTCGCGGGAGGGCGGGAGACCCAGTACTTC.